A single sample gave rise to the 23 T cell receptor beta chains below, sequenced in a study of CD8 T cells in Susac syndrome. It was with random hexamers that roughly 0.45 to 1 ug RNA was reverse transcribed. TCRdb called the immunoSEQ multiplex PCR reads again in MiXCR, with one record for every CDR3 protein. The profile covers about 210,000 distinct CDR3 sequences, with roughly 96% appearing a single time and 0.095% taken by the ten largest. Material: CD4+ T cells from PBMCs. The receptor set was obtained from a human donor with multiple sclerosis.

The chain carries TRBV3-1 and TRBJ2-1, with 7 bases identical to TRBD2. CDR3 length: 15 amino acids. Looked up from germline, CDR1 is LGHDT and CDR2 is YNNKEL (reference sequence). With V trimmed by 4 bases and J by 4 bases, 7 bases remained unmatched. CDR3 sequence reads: CASSRLAEGYNEQFF. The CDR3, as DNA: TGTGCCAGCAGCCGACTAGCCGAAGGATACAATGAGCAGTTCTTC.

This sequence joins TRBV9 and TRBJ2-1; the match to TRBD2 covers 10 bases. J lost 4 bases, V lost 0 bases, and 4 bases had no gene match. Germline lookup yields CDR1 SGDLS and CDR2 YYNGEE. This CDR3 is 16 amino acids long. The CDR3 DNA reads TGTGCCAGCAGCGTAGGGCTAGCGGGGGCTTACAATGAGCAGTTCTTC. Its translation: CASSVGLAGAYNEQFF.

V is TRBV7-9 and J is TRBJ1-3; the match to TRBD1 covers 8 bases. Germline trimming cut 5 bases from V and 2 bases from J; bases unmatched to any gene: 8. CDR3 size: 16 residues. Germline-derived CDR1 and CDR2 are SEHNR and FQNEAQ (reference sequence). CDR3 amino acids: CASSVGQGLAGNTIYF. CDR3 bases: TGTGCCAGCAGCGTCGGACAGGGATTGGCTGGAAACACCATATATTTT.

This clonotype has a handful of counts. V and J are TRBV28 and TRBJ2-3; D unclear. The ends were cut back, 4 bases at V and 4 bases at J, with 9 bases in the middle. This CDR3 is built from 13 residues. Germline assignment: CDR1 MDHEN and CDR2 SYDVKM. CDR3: CASSSSGPDTQYF. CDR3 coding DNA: TGTGCCAGCAGTTCTTCCGGCCCAGATACGCAGTATTTT. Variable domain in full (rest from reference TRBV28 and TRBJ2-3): DVKVTQSSRYLVKRTGEKVFLECVQDMDHENMFWYRQDPGLGLRLIYFSYDVKMKEKGDIPEGYSVSREKKERFSLILESASTNQTSMYLCASSSSGPDTQYFGPGTRLTVL.

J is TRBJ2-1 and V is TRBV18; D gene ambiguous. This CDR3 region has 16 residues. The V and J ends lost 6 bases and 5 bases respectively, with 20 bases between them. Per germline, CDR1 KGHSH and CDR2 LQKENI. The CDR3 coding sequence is TGTGCCAGCTCTCGCCCGACCGGCTGGGCACACAATGAGCAGTTCTTC. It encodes CASSRPTGWAHNEQFF.

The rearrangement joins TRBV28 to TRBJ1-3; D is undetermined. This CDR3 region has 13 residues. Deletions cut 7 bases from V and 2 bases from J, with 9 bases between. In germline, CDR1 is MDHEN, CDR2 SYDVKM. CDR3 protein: CASITRAGNTIYF. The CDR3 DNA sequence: TGTGCCAGCATTACTAGGGCTGGAAACACCATATATTTT.

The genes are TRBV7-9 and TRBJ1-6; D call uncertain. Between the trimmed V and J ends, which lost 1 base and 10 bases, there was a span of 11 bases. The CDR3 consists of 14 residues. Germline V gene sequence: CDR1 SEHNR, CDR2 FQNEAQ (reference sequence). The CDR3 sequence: CASSLGRMTSPLHF. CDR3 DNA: TGTGCCAGCAGCTTAGGCAGGATGACATCACCCCTCCACTTT. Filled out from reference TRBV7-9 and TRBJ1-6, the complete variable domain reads DTGVSQNPRHKITKRGQNVTFRCDPISEHNRLYWYRQTLGQGPEFLTYFQNEAQLEKSRLLSDRFSAERPKGSFSTLEIQRTEQGDSAMYLCASSLGRMTSPLHFGNGTRLTVT.

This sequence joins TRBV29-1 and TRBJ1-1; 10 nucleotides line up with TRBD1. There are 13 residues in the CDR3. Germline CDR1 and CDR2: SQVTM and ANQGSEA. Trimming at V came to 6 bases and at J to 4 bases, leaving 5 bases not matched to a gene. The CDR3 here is CSVKTGGSTEAFF. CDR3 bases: TGCAGCGTCAAGACAGGGGGCAGCACTGAAGCTTTCTTT.

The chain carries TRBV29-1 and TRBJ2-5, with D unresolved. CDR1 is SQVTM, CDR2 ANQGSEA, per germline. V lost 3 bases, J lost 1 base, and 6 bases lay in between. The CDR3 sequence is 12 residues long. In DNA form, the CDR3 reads TGCAGCGTTGATCAGAGCCAAGAGACCCAGTACTTC. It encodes CSVDQSQETQYF.

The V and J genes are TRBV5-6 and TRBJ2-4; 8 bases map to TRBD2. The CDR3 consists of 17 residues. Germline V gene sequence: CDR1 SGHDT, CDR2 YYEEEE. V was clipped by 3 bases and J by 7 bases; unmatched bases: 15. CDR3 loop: CASSYVPLAGRGNIQYF. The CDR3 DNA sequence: TGTGCCAGCAGCTACGTCCCCTTAGCGGGGAGGGGGAACATTCAGTACTTC.

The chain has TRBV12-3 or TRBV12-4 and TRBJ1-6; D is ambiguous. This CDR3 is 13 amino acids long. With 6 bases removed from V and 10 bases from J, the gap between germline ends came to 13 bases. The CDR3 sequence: CASRSSGYSPLHF. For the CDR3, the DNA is TGTGCCAGCAGATCCAGTGGATACTCACCCCTCCACTTT.

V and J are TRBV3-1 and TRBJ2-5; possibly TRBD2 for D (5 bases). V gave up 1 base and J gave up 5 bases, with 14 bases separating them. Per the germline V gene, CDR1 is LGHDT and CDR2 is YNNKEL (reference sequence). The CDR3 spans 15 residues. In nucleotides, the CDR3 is TGTGCCAGCAGCCAAGGCTCGGGGTTCAGGGAGACCCAGTACTTC. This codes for CASSQGSGFRETQYF.

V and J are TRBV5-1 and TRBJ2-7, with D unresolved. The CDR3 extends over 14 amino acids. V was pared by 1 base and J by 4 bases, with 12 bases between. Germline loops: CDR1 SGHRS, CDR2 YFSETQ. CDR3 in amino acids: CASSLPSDSYEQYF. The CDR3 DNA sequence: TGCGCCAGCAGCTTGCCTTCCGACTCTTACGAGCAGTACTTC.

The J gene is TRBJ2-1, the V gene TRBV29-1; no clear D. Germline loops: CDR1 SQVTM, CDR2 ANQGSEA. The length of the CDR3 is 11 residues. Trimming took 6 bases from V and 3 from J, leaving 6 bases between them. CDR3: CSVLNYNEQFF. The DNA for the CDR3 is TGCAGCGTCCTCAACTACAATGAGCAGTTCTTC.

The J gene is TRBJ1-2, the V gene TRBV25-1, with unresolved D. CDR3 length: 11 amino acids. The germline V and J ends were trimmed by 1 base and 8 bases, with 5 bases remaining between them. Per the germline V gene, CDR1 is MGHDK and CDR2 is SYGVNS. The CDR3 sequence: CASSEFQGYTF. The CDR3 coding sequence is TGTGCCAGCAGTGAATTTCAGGGCTACACCTTC.

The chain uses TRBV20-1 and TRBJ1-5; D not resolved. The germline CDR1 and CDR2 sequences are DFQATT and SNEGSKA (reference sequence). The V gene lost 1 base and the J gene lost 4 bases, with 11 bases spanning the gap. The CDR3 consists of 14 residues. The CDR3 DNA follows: TGCAGTGCTAGAGTCCAAGGAGGGAATCAGCCCCAGCATTTT. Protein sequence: CSARVQGGNQPQHF.

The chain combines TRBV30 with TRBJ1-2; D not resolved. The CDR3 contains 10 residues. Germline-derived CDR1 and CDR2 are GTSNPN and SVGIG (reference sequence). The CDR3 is CAKREYGYTF. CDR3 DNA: TGTGCAAAGAGGGAATATGGCTACACCTTC.

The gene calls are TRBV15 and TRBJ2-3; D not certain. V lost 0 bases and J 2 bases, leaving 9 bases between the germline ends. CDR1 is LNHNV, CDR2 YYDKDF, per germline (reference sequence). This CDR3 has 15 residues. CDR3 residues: CATSREEPHTDTQYF. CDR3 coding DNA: TGTGCCACCAGCAGAGAGGAGCCTCACACAGATACGCAGTATTTT. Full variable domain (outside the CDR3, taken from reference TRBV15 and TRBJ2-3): DAMVIQNPRYQVTQFGKPVTLSCSQTLNHNVMYWYQQKSSQAPKLLFHYYDKDFNNEADTPDNFQSRRPNTSFCFLDIRSPGLGDTAMYLCATSREEPHTDTQYFGPGTRLTVL.

Here the CDR3 reads CASIRQGANTEAFF. The CDR3 DNA is TGTGCCAGCATAAGACAGGGGGCGAACACTGAAGCTTTCTTT. The genes are TRBV2 and TRBJ1-1, with TRBD1 matching 10 bases. Germline CDR1 SNHLY, CDR2 FYNNEI. The CDR3 has 14 residues. J lost 1 base, V lost 7 bases, and 3 bases had no gene match.

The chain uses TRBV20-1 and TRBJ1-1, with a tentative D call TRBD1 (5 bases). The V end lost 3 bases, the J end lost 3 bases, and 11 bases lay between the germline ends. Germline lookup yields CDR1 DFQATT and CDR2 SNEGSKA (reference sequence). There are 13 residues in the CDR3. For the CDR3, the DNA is TGCAGTGCTAGCGACGGGGGTGACACTGAAGCTTTCTTT. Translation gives CSASDGGDTEAFF.

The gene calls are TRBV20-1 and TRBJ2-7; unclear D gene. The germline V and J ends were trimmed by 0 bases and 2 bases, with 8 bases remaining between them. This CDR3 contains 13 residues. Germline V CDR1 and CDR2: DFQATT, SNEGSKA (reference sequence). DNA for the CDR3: TGCAGTGCTAGAGATAACAGAGCCTACGAGCAGTACTTC. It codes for CSARDNRAYEQYF.

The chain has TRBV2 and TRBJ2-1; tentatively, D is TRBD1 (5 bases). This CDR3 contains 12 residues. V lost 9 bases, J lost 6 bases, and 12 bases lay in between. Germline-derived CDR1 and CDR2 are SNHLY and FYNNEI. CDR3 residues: CASKGVPNEQFF. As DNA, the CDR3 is TGTGCCAGTAAAGGGGTCCCCAATGAGCAGTTCTTC.

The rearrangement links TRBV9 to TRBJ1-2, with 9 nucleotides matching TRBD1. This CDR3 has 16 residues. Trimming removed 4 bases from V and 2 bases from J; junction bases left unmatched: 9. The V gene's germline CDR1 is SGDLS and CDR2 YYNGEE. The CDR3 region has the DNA TGTGCCAGCAGCCCAGAACAGGGGGCGCGGAACTATGGCTACACCTTC. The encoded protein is CASSPEQGARNYGYTF.